This TCR beta chain was identified in a study of cytomegalovirus exposure and HLA in healthy donors. The PCR made use of 60 Vbeta and 13 Jbeta primers. TCRdb's table, derived via immunoSEQ multiplex PCR, lists solely in-frame clones and lacks some. This sample yields tens of thousands of clones, of which approximately 82% are seen a single time; approximately 24% belongs to the top ten. Note on this clone: Its specificity is not known.

The CDR3 sequence is 15 residues long. Trimming stripped 0 bases from V and 4 bases from J, with 13 bases between. In germline, CDR1 is SGHRS, CDR2 YFSETQ. General study points: Segments of the TCR beta V type were, in most cases, productive about 87% or about 30% of the time in an earlier analysis.

The receptor was derived from a woman between 40 and 50 years old in good health and CMV-seropositive. The chain employs TRBV5-1 and TRBJ1-1, with D hard to call. The sample comprised PBMCs. DNA of the CDR3: TGCGCCAGCAGCTTGGCCCCGGAGGTGGGCACTGAAGCTTTCTTT. Protein sequence: CASSLAPEVGTEAFF.